This TCR beta chain derives from a study of cytotoxic CD8 clonotypes in ibrutinib-treated CLL. Study-wide context: Outcomes included 24 partial and 2 complete responses; after median about 68 months, 14 stayed remitted and roughly 12 progressed.

The V end lost 2 bases, the J end lost 0 bases, and 7 bases lay between the germline ends. The CDR3 has 14 amino acids. Germline V CDR1 and CDR2: MNHEY, SMNVEV (reference sequence). Sequenced by immunoSEQ multiplex PCR; TCRdb stores in-frame clones only, minus some. The data show around 91,000 clones, with 86% seen just once and approximately 5.4% held by the top ten. As input for TCR beta libraries, about 1.8 micrograms of genomic DNA came from cryopreserved PBMCs. Study-wide points: The times at which samples were taken varied between sustained-remission and progressing patients.

In the case of this clone: The antigen is undetermined.

This TCR was sampled from a human donor with chronic lymphocytic leukemia. The rearrangement joins TRBV27 to TRBJ1-1, with a weak D call TRBD1 (6 bases). Material: PBMCs, obtained before ibrutinib treatment. CDR3 protein: CASSLNRVNTEAFF. The CDR3 DNA is TGTGCCAGCAGTTTAAACAGGGTGAACACTGAAGCTTTCTTT.